These 24 T cell receptor beta chains originate from one sample sequenced in a study of T-cell memory formation after mild COVID-19. TCRdb re-called the 5' RACE reads with MiXCR, one entry per CDR3 protein. The sample has around 310,000 distinct CDR3 sequences; more than 20% are singletons. The sequenced sample was PBMCs or a T cell subset sorted from them (not recorded which). The receptor set was obtained from a young man who had mild COVID-19 (a few samples of this study predate the infection). Cell type and time point are not known.

CDR3: CASSLSGTGVGTQYF. CDR3 sequence (DNA): TGTGCCAGCAGCTTATCCGGGACAGGAGTTGGAACCCAGTACTTC. This chain joins TRBV7-2 and TRBJ2-5; 8 bases agree with TRBD1. The CDR3 length is 15 residues. The V segment lost 2 bases and the J segment 8 bases; nucleotides outside the gene matches: 10. Germline V lookup: CDR1 SGHTA, CDR2 FQGNSA.

The chain carries TRBV2 and TRBJ2-4, with TRBD2 matching 8 bases. The CDR3 is 14 residues long. The V and J ends lost 7 bases and 16 bases, in that order; junction bases with no gene match: 18. From germline, CDR1 is SNHLY and CDR2 FYNNEI. The CDR3 DNA reads TGTGCCAGCATTCTTTCAGGAGGTAGCGGGGTCCCCTACTTC. Its protein product is CASILSGGSGVPYF.

V and J are TRBV18 and TRBJ2-3; D possibly uses TRBD1 or TRBD2 (5 bases each). This CDR3 has 16 residues. The germline CDR1 and CDR2 sequences are KGHSH and LQKENI. Trimming shortened V by 0 bases and J by 6 bases, and 16 bases separated the two germline ends. The CDR3 here is CASSPPAGSKADTQYF. CDR3 nucleotide sequence: TGTGCCAGCTCACCACCGGCAGGGAGTAAGGCTGATACGCAGTATTTT.

V gene TRBV7-2 combines with J gene TRBJ2-5; perhaps D is TRBD1 or TRBD2 (5 bases each). The germline gives CDR1 SGHTA, CDR2 FQGNSA. V was shortened by 5 bases and J by 2 bases, with 15 bases between the two germline ends. This CDR3 is built from 15 residues. The CDR3 here is CASSNRTPVQETQYF. The CDR3, as DNA: TGTGCCAGCAGCAACAGGACTCCCGTACAAGAGACCCAGTACTTC.

This clonotype was observed a few times. The rearrangement uses TRBV21-1 and TRBJ2-4; the table's D call of TRBD1 was not tested on the DNA. TRBV21-1 is a pseudogene locus. The CDR3 has 17 amino acids. This CDR3 reads CASSKEMDRRKENIQYF. The CDR3 DNA is TGTGCCAGCAGCAAAGAGATGGACAGGAGGAAAGAAAACATTCAGTACTTC.

CDR3 protein: CSARDASGSGTQYF. The CDR3 coding sequence is TGCAGTGCTAGAGATGCTAGCGGGTCGGGGACCCAGTACTTC. The chain uses TRBV20-1 and TRBJ2-5; TRBD2 matches at 8 bases. Per germline, CDR1 DFQATT and CDR2 SNEGSKA (reference sequence). There are 14 residues in the CDR3. V lost 0 bases, J lost 7 bases, and 7 bases stayed unmatched.

This clonotype was recorded a few times. The V gene is TRBV12-3 or TRBV12-4, the J gene TRBJ1-2; unclear D gene. V lost 3 bases and J lost 8, with 10 bases in between. CDR3 size: 12 residues. The DNA of the CDR3 is TGTGCCAGCAGTTTGGTGTTTGGCGGCTACACCTTC. Its protein is CASSLVFGGYTF.

The chain carries TRBV2 and TRBJ2-7; the D gene is possibly TRBD1 (5 bases). V was cut by 7 bases and J by 2 bases, with 9 bases left in between. Germline V gives CDR1 SNHLY, CDR2 FYNNEI. The CDR3 runs 12 residues. The CDR3 DNA is TGTGCCAGCAACACAGGTACCTACGAGCAGTACTTC. It yields the protein CASNTGTYEQYF.

In its sample, this clonotype was seen a few times. The chain is built from TRBV5-1 and TRBJ2-3; D not certain. The germline CDR1 and CDR2 sequences are SGHRS and YFSETQ. V shed 2 bases and J shed 2 bases, with 6 bases lying between them. The CDR3 extends over 13 amino acids. The CDR3 is CASSFETTDTQYF. The CDR3 coding sequence is TGCGCCAGCAGCTTCGAGACCACAGATACGCAGTATTTT.

This clonotype was seen more than once but under ten times. The genes are TRBV9 and TRBJ1-1; D not certain. The length of the CDR3 is 15 residues. The germline gives CDR1 SGDLS, CDR2 YYNGEE. V was pared by 0 bases and J by 3 bases, with 12 bases between. The CDR3: CASSVGVVSDTEAFF. The CDR3 DNA is TGTGCCAGCAGCGTAGGGGTAGTGAGCGACACTGAAGCTTTCTTT.

The chain is built from TRBV11-2 and TRBJ2-7; D may be TRBD1 or TRBD2 (5 bases each). The V gene's germline CDR1 is SGHAT and CDR2 FQNNGV. The CDR3 loop spans 19 amino acids. Trimming shortened V by 0 bases and J by 1 base, and 22 bases separated the two germline ends. Here the CDR3 DNA reads TGTGCCAGCAGCTTAGACTTTATCGGGGCGGCAGCTCCATCCTACGAGCAGTACTTC. Translating it yields CASSLDFIGAAAPSYEQYF. Filled out from reference TRBV11-2 and TRBJ2-7, the complete variable domain reads EAGVAQSPRYKIIEKRQSVAFWCNPISGHATLYWYQQILGQGPKLLIQFQNNGVVDDSQLPKDRFSAERLKGVDSTLKIQPAKLEDSAVYLCASSLDFIGAAAPSYEQYFGPGTRLTVT.

The J gene is TRBJ1-1, the V gene TRBV12-3 or TRBV12-4; D is undetermined. Between the trimmed V and J ends, which lost 3 bases and 1 base, there was a span of 9 bases. The CDR3 length is 14 residues. The CDR3 DNA sequence: TGTGCCAGCAGTTTCCGGGTCAAGAACACTGAAGCTTTCTTT. Protein sequence: CASSFRVKNTEAFF.

This sequence joins TRBV7-9 and TRBJ2-5, with D perhaps assigned TRBD1 or TRBD2 (5 bases each). CDR3 length equals 14 residues. V was shortened by 4 bases and J by 4 bases, with 13 bases between the two germline ends. Germline V gives CDR1 SEHNR, CDR2 FQNEAQ (reference sequence). The CDR3 nucleotides are TGTGCCAGCAGCTCACGAGGGGACCGAGAGACCCAGTACTTC. It yields the protein CASSSRGDRETQYF.

V usage is TRBV7-8 and J usage is TRBJ2-5; 10 nucleotides agree with TRBD2. This CDR3 is built from 17 residues. Germline trimming cut 5 bases from V and 0 bases from J; bases unmatched to any gene: 9. Germline V gene data show CDR1 as SGHVS and CDR2 as FQNEAQ. The CDR3 coding sequence is TGTGCCAGCAGCGGAGCGGGGGGGTGGAGCTACCAAGAGACCCAGTACTTC. This codes for CASSGAGGWSYQETQYF. Full variable domain (rest looked up from reference TRBV7-8 and TRBJ2-5): GAGVSQSPRYKVAKRGQDVALRCDPISGHVSLFWYQQALGQGPEFLTYFQNEAQLDKSGLPSDRFFAERPEGSVSTLKIQRTQQEDSAVYLCASSGAGGWSYQETQYFGPGTRLLVL.

There are a few counts of this clonotype. The J gene is TRBJ2-7, the V gene TRBV20-1; D is uncertain. The V end lost 0 bases, the J end lost 2 bases, and 5 bases lay between the germline ends. This CDR3 comprises 12 residues. Germline-derived CDR1 and CDR2 are DFQATT and SNEGSKA (reference sequence). CDR3 sequence: CSAREGPYEQYF. DNA of the CDR3: TGCAGTGCTAGAGAGGGCCCCTACGAGCAGTACTTC.

The chain couples TRBV7-2 to TRBJ2-6; 10 bases are a match to TRBD1. CDR1 and CDR2 from the germline V gene are SGHTA and FQGNSA. The length of the CDR3 is 17 residues. V was clipped by 5 bases and J by 4 bases; unmatched bases: 8. In DNA, the CDR3 is TGTGCCAGCAGCGTGACAGGGGGCGCGTCAGGGGCCAACGTCCTGACTTTC. Translated, it gives CASSVTGGASGANVLTF.

This clonotype has only a few counts. The J gene is TRBJ2-1, the V gene TRBV6-2 or TRBV6-3; 7 nucleotides agree with TRBD2. J gave up 0 bases and V 4 bases, and 3 bases lay outside the gene matches. The germline CDR1 and CDR2 sequences are MNHEY and SVGEGT. The CDR3 is 15 residues long. CDR3 sequence: CASSWGGPSYNEQFF. DNA for the CDR3: TGTGCCAGCAGTTGGGGGGGTCCCTCCTACAATGAGCAGTTCTTC.

As concerns this clonotype: The junction differs from germline at one of its ends, possibly a read error. This chain links TRBV7-2 with TRBJ2-5; 9 bases are a match to TRBD2. The germline gives CDR1 SGHTA, CDR2 FQGNSA. CDR3 length equals 17 residues. In DNA, the CDR3 is TGTGCCAGCAGCTTAAGCGGGATGGCGGGGGGGCAAGGGACCCAGTACTTC. It encodes CASSLSGMAGGQGTQYF.

V and J are TRBV7-6 and TRBJ1-1; D remains unclear. Germline CDR1 is SGHVS and CDR2 is FNYEAQ. Trimming cost V 5 bases and J 3 bases, with 22 bases left between them. The CDR3 is 17 amino acids. The CDR3 here is CASSPLLVGVEDTEAFF. DNA of the CDR3: TGTGCCAGCAGCCCATTATTGGTCGGGGTGGAAGACACTGAAGCTTTCTTT. The full variable domain, completed using reference TRBV7-6 and TRBJ1-1, is GAGVSQSPRYKVTKRGQDVALRCDPISGHVSLYWYRQALGQGPEFLTYFNYEAQQDKSGLPNDRFSAERPEGSISTLTIQRTEQRDSAMYRCASSPLLVGVEDTEAFFGQGTRLTVV.

This chain connects TRBV10-3 to TRBJ1-2; weak D call: TRBD1 (6 bases). In germline, CDR1 is ENHRY, CDR2 SYGVKD. The CDR3 is 13 amino acids. V dropped 2 bases and J dropped 8 bases, with 12 bases sitting between them. CDR3 nucleotides: TGTGCCATCAGTGAGAGAGGGGGTGAAGGCTACACCTTC. The encoded protein is CAISERGGEGYTF.

The CDR3 nucleotides read TGTGCCAGCAGCTTAACCCGAGCCGGGGAGCTGTTTTTT. This gives the protein CASSLTRAGELFF. This rearrangement joins TRBV7-3 to TRBJ2-2; D uncertain. Germline V gives CDR1 SGHTA, CDR2 FQGTGA. Trimming took 0 bases from V and 6 from J, leaving 5 bases between them. This CDR3 is built from 13 residues.

This sequence joins TRBV6-5 and TRBJ1-2; D ambiguous. The CDR3 is made up of 15 amino acids. The V and J ends lost 0 bases and 2 bases respectively, with 10 bases between them. Germline loops: CDR1 MNHEY, CDR2 SVGAGI. Here the CDR3 reads CASSYSISPNYGYTF. In nucleotides, the CDR3 is TGTGCCAGCAGTTACTCGATTAGCCCAAACTATGGCTACACCTTC.

This clonotype was seen a few times. The V gene is TRBV5-1, the J gene TRBJ2-1, with 10 bases fitting TRBD2. The CDR3 length is 14 residues. Germline V gene data show CDR1 as SGHRS and CDR2 as YFSETQ. Losses at the gene ends were 4 bases for V and 6 bases for J; bases not matched to a gene: 4. Here the CDR3 DNA reads TGCGCCAGCAGCACCCGACTAGCGGGCAATGAGCAGTTCTTC. Residues: CASSTRLAGNEQFF.

This chain connects TRBV20-1 to TRBJ1-2; TRBD1 matches at 7 bases. Germline CDR1 and CDR2: DFQATT and SNEGSKA (reference sequence). The J segment lost 5 bases and the V segment lost 5 bases, leaving 8 bases of the junction unmatched. This CDR3 spans 13 amino acids. CDR3 in amino acids: CSAEDRDTYGYTF. DNA for the CDR3: TGCAGTGCTGAAGACAGGGACACGTATGGCTACACCTTC.